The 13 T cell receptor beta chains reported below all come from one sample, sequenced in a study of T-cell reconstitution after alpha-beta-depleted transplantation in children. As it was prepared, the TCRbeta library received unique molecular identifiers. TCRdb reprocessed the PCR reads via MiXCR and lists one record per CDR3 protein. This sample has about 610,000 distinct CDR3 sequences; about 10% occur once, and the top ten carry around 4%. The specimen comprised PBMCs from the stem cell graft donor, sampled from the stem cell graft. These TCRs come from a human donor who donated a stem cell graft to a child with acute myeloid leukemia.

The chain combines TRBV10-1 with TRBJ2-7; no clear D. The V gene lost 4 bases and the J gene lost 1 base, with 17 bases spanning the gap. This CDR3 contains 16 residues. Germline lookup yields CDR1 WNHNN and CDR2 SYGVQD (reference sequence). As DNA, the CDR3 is TGCGCCAGCAGTGTTCCAGGCACCAGCACTTCCTACGAGCAGTACTTC. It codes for CASSVPGTSTSYEQYF.

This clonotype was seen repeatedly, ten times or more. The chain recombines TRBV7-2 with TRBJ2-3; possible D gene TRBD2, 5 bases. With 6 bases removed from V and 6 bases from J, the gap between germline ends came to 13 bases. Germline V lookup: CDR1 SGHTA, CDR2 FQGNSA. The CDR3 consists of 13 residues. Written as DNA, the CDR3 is TGTGCCAGCAGTTCGGACTGGAGGGATACGCAGTATTTT. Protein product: CASSSDWRDTQYF.

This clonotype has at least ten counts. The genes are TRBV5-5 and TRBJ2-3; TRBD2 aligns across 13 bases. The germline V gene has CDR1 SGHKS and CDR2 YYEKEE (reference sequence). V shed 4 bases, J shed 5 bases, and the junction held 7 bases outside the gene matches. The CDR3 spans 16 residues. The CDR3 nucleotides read TGTGCCAGCAGCCGCGGGACTAGCGGGAAGGGAGATACGCAGTATTTT. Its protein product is CASSRGTSGKGDTQYF.

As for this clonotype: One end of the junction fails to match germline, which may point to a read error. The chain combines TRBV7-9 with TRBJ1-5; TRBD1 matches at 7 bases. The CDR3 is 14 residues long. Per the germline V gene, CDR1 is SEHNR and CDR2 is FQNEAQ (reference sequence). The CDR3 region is CASSSDRAHQPQRF. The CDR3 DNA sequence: TGTGCCAGCAGCTCAGACAGGGCTCATCAGCCCCAGCGTTTT.

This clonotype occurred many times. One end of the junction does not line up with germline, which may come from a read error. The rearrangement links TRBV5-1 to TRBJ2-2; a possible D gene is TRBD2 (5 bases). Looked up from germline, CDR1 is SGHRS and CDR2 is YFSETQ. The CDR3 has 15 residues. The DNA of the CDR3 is TGCGCCAGCACCAAGGACTTCGGTCGGACCGAGGAGCTGTTTTTT. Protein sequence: CASTKDFGRTEELFF.

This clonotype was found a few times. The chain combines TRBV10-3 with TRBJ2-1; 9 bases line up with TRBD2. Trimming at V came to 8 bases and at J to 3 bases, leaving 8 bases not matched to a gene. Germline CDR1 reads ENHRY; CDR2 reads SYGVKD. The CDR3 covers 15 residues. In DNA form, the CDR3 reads TGTGCCATCCGGGAAGCTAGCGGGGACTACAATGAGCAGTTCTTC. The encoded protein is CAIREASGDYNEQFF.

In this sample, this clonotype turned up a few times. The CDR3 is CASSGLDVLSTDTQYF. Written as DNA, the CDR3 is TGTGCCAGCAGTGGCCTCGACGTACTTAGCACAGATACGCAGTATTTT. The chain recombines TRBV12-3 or TRBV12-4 with TRBJ2-3; D uncertain. Trimming stripped 5 bases from V and 0 bases from J, with 15 bases between. The CDR3 consists of 16 residues.

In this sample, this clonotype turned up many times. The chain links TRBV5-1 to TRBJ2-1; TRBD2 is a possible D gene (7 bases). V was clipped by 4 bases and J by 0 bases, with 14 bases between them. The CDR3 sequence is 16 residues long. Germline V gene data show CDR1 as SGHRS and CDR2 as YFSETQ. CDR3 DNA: TGCGCCAGCAGCGGGGGCGGGGGCGCCTCCTACAATGAGCAGTTCTTC. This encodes CASSGGGGASYNEQFF. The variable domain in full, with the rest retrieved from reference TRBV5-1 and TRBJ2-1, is KAGVTQTPRYLIKTRGQQVTLSCSPISGHRSVSWYQQTPGQGLQFLFEYFSETQRNKGNFPGRFSGRQFSNSRSEMNVSTLELGDSALYLCASSGGGGASYNEQFFGPGTRLTVL.

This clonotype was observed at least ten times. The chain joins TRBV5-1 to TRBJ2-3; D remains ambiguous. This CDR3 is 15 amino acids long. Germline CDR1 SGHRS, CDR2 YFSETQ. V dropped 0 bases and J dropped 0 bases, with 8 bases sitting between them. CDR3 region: CASSLAQSSTDTQYF. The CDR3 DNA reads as TGCGCCAGCAGCTTGGCACAGTCTAGCACAGATACGCAGTATTTT.

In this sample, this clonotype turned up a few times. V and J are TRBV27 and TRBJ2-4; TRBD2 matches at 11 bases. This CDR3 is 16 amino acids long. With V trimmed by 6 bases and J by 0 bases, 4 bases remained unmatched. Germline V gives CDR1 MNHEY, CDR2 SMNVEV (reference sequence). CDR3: CASSPGLAVAKNIQYF. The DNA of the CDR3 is TGTGCCAGCAGCCCGGGACTAGCGGTAGCCAAAAACATTCAGTACTTC.

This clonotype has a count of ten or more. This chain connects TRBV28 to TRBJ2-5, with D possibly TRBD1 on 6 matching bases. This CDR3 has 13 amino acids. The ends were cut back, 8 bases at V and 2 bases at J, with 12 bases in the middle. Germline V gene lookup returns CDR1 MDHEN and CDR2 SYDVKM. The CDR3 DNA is TGTGCCAGCGATGGGACACCTCAAGAGACCCAGTACTTC. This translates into CASDGTPQETQYF.

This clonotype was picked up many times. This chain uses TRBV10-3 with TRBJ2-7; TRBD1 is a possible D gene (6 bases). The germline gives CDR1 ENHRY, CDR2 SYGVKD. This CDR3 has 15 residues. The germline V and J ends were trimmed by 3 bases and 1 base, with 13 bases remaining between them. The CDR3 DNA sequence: TGTGCCATCAGTGATTCTCAGGGGACATCCTACGAGCAGTACTTC. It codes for CAISDSQGTSYEQYF.

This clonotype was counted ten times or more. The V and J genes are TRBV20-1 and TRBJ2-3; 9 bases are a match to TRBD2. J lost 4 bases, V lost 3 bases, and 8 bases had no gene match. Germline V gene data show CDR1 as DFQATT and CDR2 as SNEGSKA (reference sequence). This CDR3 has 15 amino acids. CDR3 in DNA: TGCAGTGCTAGTGAGGCGGGAGGGCCATCAGATACGCAGTATTTT. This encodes CSASEAGGPSDTQYF.